The clone carrying this T cell receptor beta chain appeared a few times. Its antigen is not known. Per germline, CDR1 MNHEY and CDR2 SMNVEV (reference sequence). V dropped 8 bases and J dropped 0 bases, with 11 bases sitting between them. The CDR3 length is 13 residues. The data originate from a study of post-analysis software for immune sequencing data. Across the study: Clinical courses comprised relapsing-remitting, secondary progressive and progressive-relapsing multiple sclerosis. Study results and limitations: TRBV segments more frequent in patients than in controls numbered a few and included TRBV5-6, TRBV5-1 and TRBV20-1. Samples from one preparation batch, clustered by F measure, grouped strongly together.

Researchers reported that TCR beta cDNA libraries carried unique molecular identifiers. The T cell input of roughly 0.9 to 11 million gave around 540,000 cDNA molecules. TCRdb processed the PCR reads anew with MiXCR; each CDR3 protein has one entry. The table records about 770,000 distinct CDR3 sequences, around 42% of them present only once. The chain combines TRBV27 with TRBJ2-7; D ambiguous. This clonotype was obtained from a girl aged 10-17 years with multiple sclerosis. The sample was blood. The CDR3 region has the DNA TGTGCCAGCGGACCGATGAGCTCCTACGAGCAGTACTTC. This translates into CASGPMSSYEQYF.